These 26 T cell receptor beta chains share one sample of origin, sequenced in a study of T-cell reconstitution after alpha-beta-depleted transplantation in children. Unique molecular identifiers were incorporated into the prepared TCRbeta library. From the PCR reads, TCRdb called clonotypes with MiXCR, one entry per CDR3 protein. Of hundreds of thousands of distinct CDR3 sequences listed, roughly 11% are singletons. The sample was PBMCs, taken before TCRalphabeta/CD19-depleted stem cell transplant. The receptor set was obtained from a child under two years old with acute myeloid leukemia, due to receive a stem cell transplant.

The rearrangement joins TRBV30 to TRBJ1-1; D is possibly TRBD1 (5 bases). Germline CDR1 reads GTSNPN; CDR2 reads SVGIG (reference sequence). Deletions cut 3 bases from V and 5 bases from J, with 13 bases between. The CDR3 is made up of 13 amino acids. CDR3 nucleotide sequence: TGTGCCTGGAGGGGGACGCTCGTGACTGAAGCTTTCTTT. Its protein product is CAWRGTLVTEAFF.

Ten or more counts support this clonotype. The chain couples TRBV4-2 to TRBJ1-5; 7 bases align to TRBD1. This CDR3 region has 16 residues. Germline values: CDR1 LGHNA, CDR2 YNFKEQ. The V segment lost 3 bases and the J segment 1 base; nucleotides outside the gene matches: 6. CDR3 coding DNA: TGTGCCAGCAGCCAGACGACAGGGAAGAGCAATCAGCCCCAGCATTTT. This encodes CASSQTTGKSNQPQHF.

This clonotype was found many times. This sequence joins TRBV5-5 and TRBJ2-7; no clear D gene. The CDR3 covers 12 residues. Germline CDR1 SGHKS, CDR2 YYEKEE (reference sequence). Trimming removed 0 bases from V and 5 bases from J, with 6 bases in between. The DNA for the CDR3 is TGTGCCAGCAGCTTGGTTGGGAACGAGCAGTACTTC. Protein product: CASSLVGNEQYF.

This clonotype was counted many times. The rearrangement joins TRBV5-1 to TRBJ2-6, with 9 bases matching TRBD1. The germline V gene has CDR1 SGHRS and CDR2 YFSETQ. J was trimmed by 0 bases and V by 4 bases; bases with no gene match: 2. The CDR3 is 16 residues long. Written as DNA, the CDR3 is TGCGCCAGCAGCCTGACAGGGGGCTCTGGGGCCAACGTCCTGACTTTC. The encoded protein is CASSLTGGSGANVLTF. The full variable domain, its missing parts supplied by reference TRBV5-1 and TRBJ2-6, is KAGVTQTPRYLIKTRGQQVTLSCSPISGHRSVSWYQQTPGQGLQFLFEYFSETQRNKGNFPGRFSGRQFSNSRSEMNVSTLELGDSALYLCASSLTGGSGANVLTFGAGSRLTVL.

This clonotype was found many times. J is TRBJ2-2 and V is TRBV6-2 or TRBV6-3; 10 bases align to TRBD1. Germline V gives CDR1 MNHEY, CDR2 SVGEGT. Trimming removed 2 bases from V and 5 bases from J; junction bases left unmatched: 8. The CDR3 consists of 17 residues. CDR3 region: CASSYPRQGATTGELFF. In nucleotides, the CDR3 is TGTGCCAGCAGTTACCCCCGACAGGGGGCAACAACCGGGGAGCTGTTTTTT.

This clonotype has at least ten counts. The V call is TRBV20-1, the J call TRBJ2-1; 9 bases are shared with TRBD2. Germline CDR1 reads DFQATT; CDR2 reads SNEGSKA (reference sequence). Losses at the gene ends were 0 bases for V and 4 bases for J; bases not matched to a gene: 7. The CDR3 is 16 amino acids. The CDR3, as DNA: TGCAGTGCTAGAGATCGGGTGCGGGAGGGGTACAATGAGCAGTTCTTC. Protein: CSARDRVREGYNEQFF.

There are a few counts of this clonotype. V and J are TRBV5-1 and TRBJ1-6; 7 positions agree with TRBD1. Per the germline V gene, CDR1 is SGHRS and CDR2 is YFSETQ. The CDR3 has 15 residues. V lost 4 bases and J lost 3; bases outside the gene matches: 4. The CDR3 reads CASSVDRRYNSPLHF. CDR3 bases: TGCGCCAGCAGCGTGGACAGGCGCTATAATTCACCCCTCCACTTT.

In this sample, this clonotype turned up many times. The rearrangement joins TRBV30 to TRBJ2-2; D is possibly TRBD2 (7 bases). The CDR3 covers 16 residues. Trimming removed 0 bases from V and 0 bases from J, with 11 bases in between. Germline V gives CDR1 GTSNPN, CDR2 SVGIG (reference sequence). The CDR3 nucleotides are TGTGCCTGGAGTGTACAGGGACTAACGAACACCGGGGAGCTGTTTTTT. This encodes CAWSVQGLTNTGELFF. The full variable domain, rest sourced from reference TRBV30 and TRBJ2-2, is SQTIHQWPATLVQPVGSPLSLECTVEGTSNPNLYWYRQAAGRGLQLLFYSVGIGQISSEVPQNLSASRPQDRQFILSSKKLLLSDSGFYLCAWSVQGLTNTGELFFGEGSRLTVL.

This clonotype was counted many times. The V gene is TRBV5-6, the J gene TRBJ2-1; TRBD1 agrees at 9 bases. The J segment lost 0 bases and the V segment lost 3 bases, leaving 10 bases of the junction unmatched. CDR3 length: 18 amino acids. CDR1 and CDR2 from the germline V gene are SGHDT and YYEEEE. CDR3: CASSSQGARWSSYNEQFF. As DNA, the CDR3 is TGTGCCAGCAGCTCACAGGGGGCGAGATGGAGCTCCTACAATGAGCAGTTCTTC.

The sample holds many counts of this clonotype. This chain uses TRBV5-1 with TRBJ2-1; 8 bases are a match to TRBD2. V trimming: 3 bases; J trimming: 3 bases; junction bases outside the gene matches: 11. In germline, CDR1 is SGHRS, CDR2 YFSETQ. The CDR3 runs 17 residues. For the CDR3, the DNA is TGCGCCAGCAGCTCCTACTTTAGCGGGGCCCACTACAATGAGCAGTTCTTC. Translated: CASSSYFSGAHYNEQFF.

The V call is TRBV7-3, the J call TRBJ1-6; D perhaps matches TRBD1 (6 bases). The V end was cut by 5 bases, the J end by 7 bases, with 12 bases between. The CDR3 sequence is 14 residues long. The germline gives CDR1 SGHTA, CDR2 FQGTGA. The CDR3 coding sequence is TGTGCCAGCAGCCGGACAGAGAGGAATTCACCCCTCCACTTT. Its protein product is CASSRTERNSPLHF.

In its sample, this clonotype was seen many times. The chain joins TRBV18 to TRBJ1-1, with D perhaps matching TRBD1 (5 bases). With 3 bases removed from V and 4 bases from J, the gap between germline ends came to 12 bases. CDR1 is KGHSH and CDR2 is LQKENI in the germline V gene. The CDR3 sequence is 14 residues long. The CDR3 reads CASSPGTRGTEAFF. DNA of the CDR3: TGTGCCAGCTCACCGGGGACTCGCGGCACTGAAGCTTTCTTT. The variable domain in full, completed from reference TRBV18 and TRBJ1-1, reads NAGVMQNPRHLVRRRGQEARLRCSPMKGHSHVYWYRQLPEEGLKFMVYLQKENIIDESGMPKERFSAEFPKEGPSILRIQQVVRGDSAAYFCASSPGTRGTEAFFGQGTRLTVV.

This clonotype has a count of ten or more. The chain links TRBV6-1 to TRBJ2-1, with D possibly TRBD2 on 5 matching bases. The CDR3 is 14 amino acids. The germline CDR1 and CDR2 sequences are MNHNS and SASEGT. Trimming left V 6 bases short and J 9 bases short, with 18 bases between. The CDR3 loop is CASSRGRGWGEQFF. CDR3 sequence (DNA): TGTGCCAGCAGCAGAGGGAGAGGGTGGGGTGAGCAGTTCTTC.

This clonotype was recorded many times. The gene calls are TRBV2 and TRBJ2-1; D uncertain. Trimming removed 1 base from V and 0 bases from J, with 7 bases in between. The germline gives CDR1 SNHLY, CDR2 FYNNEI. This CDR3 has 15 amino acids. CDR3 nucleotide sequence: TGTGCCAGCAGTGAAGGGAGAAGCTCCTACAATGAGCAGTTCTTC. This encodes CASSEGRSSYNEQFF. Together with reference TRBV2 and TRBJ2-1, the CDR3 gives the full variable domain: EPEVTQTPSHQVTQMGQEVILRCVPISNHLYFYWYRQILGQKVEFLVSFYNNEISEKSEIFDDQFSVERPDGSNFTLKIRSTKLEDSAMYFCASSEGRSSYNEQFFGPGTRLTVL.

V usage is TRBV3-1 and J usage is TRBJ1-2, with a possible D match to TRBD1 (6 bases). The CDR3 runs 16 residues. V was pared by 11 bases and J by 5 bases, with 27 bases between. Germline CDR1 LGHDT, CDR2 YNNKEL (reference sequence). This CDR3 is CASCQDRAEGEYGYTF. The CDR3 DNA is TGTGCCTCCTGCCAAGATCGGGCAGAGGGGGAGTATGGCTACACCTTC.

This clonotype was counted many times. The chain employs TRBV28 and TRBJ1-3; tentatively, D is TRBD1 (5 bases). Trimming stripped 2 bases from V and 4 bases from J, with 9 bases between. This CDR3 has 14 amino acids. Germline CDR1 and CDR2: MDHEN and SYDVKM. CDR3 nucleotides: TGTGCCAGCAGTTTACCGGGGGTCGGAAACACCATATATTTT. It specifies CASSLPGVGNTIYF.

This clonotype was counted many times. The chain joins TRBV11-2 to TRBJ1-3, with D unclear. The CDR3 is 13 residues long. Germline assignment: CDR1 SGHAT and CDR2 FQNNGV. V lost 5 bases to trimming and J lost 4 bases, with 9 bases between them. The CDR3 protein is CASSPAGGNTIYF. In DNA, the CDR3 is TGTGCCAGCAGCCCCGCCGGAGGAAACACCATATATTTT.

Concerning this clonotype itself: A much larger clonotype is one base distant, so this may be a read error. V gene TRBV14 combines with J gene TRBJ1-6; D not certain. Germline CDR1 reads SGHDN; CDR2 reads FVKESK. This CDR3 contains 13 residues. As DNA, the CDR3 is TGTGCCAACAGCAAGACGGAGGGTTCACCCCTCCACTTT. This gives the protein CANSKTEGSPLHF.

This clonotype was counted at least ten times. The chain uses TRBV12-3 or TRBV12-4 and TRBJ1-5; D gene unclear. The length of the CDR3 is 15 residues. Trimming took 5 bases from V and 1 from J, leaving 12 bases between them. The DNA of the CDR3 is TGTGCCAGCAGTCCGCCTGGCGGGAGCAATCAGCCCCAGCATTTT. Residues: CASSPPGGSNQPQHF.

This clonotype has at least ten counts. The genes are TRBV11-2 and TRBJ2-1; D is possibly TRBD2 (6 bases). Germline loops: CDR1 SGHAT, CDR2 FQNNGV. V was pared by 5 bases and J by 3 bases, with 14 bases between. This CDR3 region has 15 residues. The CDR3 protein is CASSIGAGLYNEQFF. The CDR3 bases are TGTGCCAGCAGCATAGGGGCGGGACTCTACAATGAGCAGTTCTTC. Based on the CDR3 plus reference TRBV11-2 and TRBJ2-1, the full variable domain is EAGVAQSPRYKIIEKRQSVAFWCNPISGHATLYWYQQILGQGPKLLIQFQNNGVVDDSQLPKDRFSAERLKGVDSTLKIQPAKLEDSAVYLCASSIGAGLYNEQFFGPGTRLTVL.

This clonotype was seen ten or more times. The chain employs TRBV7-2 and TRBJ2-1; 7 bases line up with TRBD2. J gave up 1 base and V 0 bases, and 0 bases lay outside the gene matches. CDR3 length: 15 amino acids. Germline CDR1 and CDR2: SGHTA and FQGNSA. The CDR3 nucleotides are TGTGCCAGCAGCTTAGCAGCGGGGTCCTACAATGAGCAGTTCTTC. Translation: CASSLAAGSYNEQFF.

This clonotype was counted at least ten times. J is TRBJ2-3 and V is TRBV11-2; TRBD2 matches 11 bases. This CDR3 spans 18 amino acids. Germline V gene lookup returns CDR1 SGHAT and CDR2 FQNNGV. V shed 1 base, J shed 0 bases, and the junction held 6 bases outside the gene matches. The CDR3 here is CASSLVGTSGPSTDTQYF. Here the CDR3 DNA reads TGTGCCAGCAGCTTAGTAGGGACTAGCGGACCAAGCACAGATACGCAGTATTTT.

This clonotype appeared many times. The CDR3 DNA reads TGTGCCAGCAGTTACGGCCTTGAAAAACTGTTTTTT. Translated: CASSYGLEKLFF. This chain joins TRBV6-6 and TRBJ1-4; D call uncertain. The CDR3 spans 12 residues. Per the germline V gene, CDR1 is MNHNY and CDR2 is SVGAGI (reference sequence). V dropped 2 bases and J dropped 7 bases, with 5 bases sitting between them.

There are many counts of this clonotype. The CDR3 protein is CASSSWTSGVYEQYF. Here the CDR3 DNA reads TGCGCCAGCAGCTCCTGGACTAGCGGAGTCTACGAGCAGTACTTC. J is TRBJ2-7 and V is TRBV5-1; 10 bases map to TRBD2. V shed 3 bases, J shed 3 bases, and the junction held 6 bases outside the gene matches. Germline CDR1 and CDR2: SGHRS and YFSETQ. This CDR3 comprises 15 residues.

This clonotype was found many times. This chain connects TRBV7-2 to TRBJ2-7, with 7 bases fitting TRBD1. V lost 3 bases to trimming and J lost 2 bases; unmatched junction nucleotides: 4. Germline assignment: CDR1 SGHTA and CDR2 FQGNSA. The CDR3 has 14 residues. Here the CDR3 DNA reads TGTGCCAGCAGCTTCGCCCAGGGGGCCTACGAGCAGTACTTC. Amino acids: CASSFAQGAYEQYF.

This clonotype was observed at least ten times. The J gene is TRBJ1-1, the V gene TRBV12-3 or TRBV12-4; D unresolved. The CDR3 runs 14 residues. Trimming removed 2 bases from V and 1 base from J, with 8 bases in between. The CDR3 DNA is TGTGCCAGCAGTTTACAGATTGCGAACACTGAAGCTTTCTTT. Translation: CASSLQIANTEAFF.